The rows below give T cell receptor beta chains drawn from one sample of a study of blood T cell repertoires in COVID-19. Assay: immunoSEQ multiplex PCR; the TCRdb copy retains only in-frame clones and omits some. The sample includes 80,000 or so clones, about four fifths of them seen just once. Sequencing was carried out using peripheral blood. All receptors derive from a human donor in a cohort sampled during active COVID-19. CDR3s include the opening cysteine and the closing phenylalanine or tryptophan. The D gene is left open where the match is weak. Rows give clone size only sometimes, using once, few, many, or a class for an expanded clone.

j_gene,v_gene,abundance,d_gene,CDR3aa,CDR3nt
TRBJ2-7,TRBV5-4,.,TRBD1,CASSSPTGGPYEQYF,TGTGCCAGCAGCTCGCCGACAGGGGGCCCCTACGAGCAGTACTTC
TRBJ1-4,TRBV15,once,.,CATSRQDTVNEKLFF,TGTGCCACCAGCAGACAGGACACTGTTAATGAAAAACTGTTTTTT
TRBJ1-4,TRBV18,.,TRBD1,CASSLDRGEKLFF,TGTGCCAGCTCACTTGACAGGGGGGAAAAACTGTTTTTT
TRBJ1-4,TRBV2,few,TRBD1,CAWGQEVEKLFF,TGTGCGTGGGGACAGGAGGTTGAAAAACTGTTTTTT
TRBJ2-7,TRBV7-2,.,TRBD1,CASSLRGQPYEQYF,TGTGCCAGCAGTCTCCGGGGACAGCCTTACGAGCAGTACTTC
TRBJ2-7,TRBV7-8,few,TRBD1,CASSRGTGGISEQYF,TGTGCCAGCAGCCGCGGGACAGGGGGAATAAGCGAGCAGTACTTC
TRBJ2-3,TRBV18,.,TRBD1,CASSLDRVTSTDTQYF,TGTGCCAGCTCACTGGACAGGGTCACTAGCACAGATACGCAGTATTTT
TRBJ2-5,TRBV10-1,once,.,CARKPGTDRLDLETQYF,TGCGCCAGAAAGCCGGGAACAGACCGTTTGGATTTGGAGACCCAGTACTTC
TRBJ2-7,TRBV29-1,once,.,CSVQKSYEQYF,TGCAGCGTACAAAAATCCTACGAGCAGTACTTC
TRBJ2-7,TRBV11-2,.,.,CASSWTEPTYEQYF,TGTGCCAGCAGCTGGACTGAACCGACCTACGAGCAGTACTTC
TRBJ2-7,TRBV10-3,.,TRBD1,CAISATGIGYEQYF,TGTGCCATCAGTGCGACAGGGATTGGCTACGAGCAGTACTTC
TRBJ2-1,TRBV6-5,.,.,CASSYRGTHNEQFF,TGTGCCAGCAGTTACCGGGGAACCCACAATGAGCAGTTCTTC
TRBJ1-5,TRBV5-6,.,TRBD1,CASSLAGGRNQPQHF,TGTGCCAGCAGCTTGGCAGGGGGGAGGAATCAGCCCCAGCATTTT
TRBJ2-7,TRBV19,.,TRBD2,CASSTSGGSYEQYF,TGTGCCAGTAGTACTAGCGGGGGTTCCTACGAGCAGTACTTC
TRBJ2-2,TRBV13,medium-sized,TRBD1,CASSPSTGGDGELFF,TGTGCCAGCAGCCCCTCGACAGGGGGGGACGGGGAGCTGTTTTTT
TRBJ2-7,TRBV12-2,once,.,CASRLVLRDHPYEQYF,TGTGCAAGTCGCTTAGTATTGCGGGACCATCCCTACGAGCAGTACTTC
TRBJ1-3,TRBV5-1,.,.,CASSLTGYGNTIYF,TGCGCCAGCAGCCTAACAGGGTATGGAAACACCATATATTTT
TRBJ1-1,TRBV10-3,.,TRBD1,CAIRVQGAEAFF,TGTGCCATCAGGGTACAGGGGGCTGAAGCTTTCTTT
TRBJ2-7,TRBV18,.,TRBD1,CASSPLDRGGEQYF,TGTGCCAGCTCACCACTGGACAGGGGGGGTGAGCAGTACTTC
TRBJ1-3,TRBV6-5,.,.,CASSYSSSGNTIYF,TGTGCCAGCAGTTACTCGAGCTCTGGAAACACCATATATTTT
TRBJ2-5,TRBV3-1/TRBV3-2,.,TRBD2,CASSQDPSGGTGTQYF,TGTGCCAGCAGCCAAGATCCTAGCGGGGGCACTGGAACCCAGTACTTC
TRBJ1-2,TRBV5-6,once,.,CASSLVDTNYGYTF,TGTGCCAGCAGCTTGGTGGACACTAACTATGGCTACACCTTC
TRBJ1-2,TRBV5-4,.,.,CASSLDRNYGYTF,TGTGCCAGCAGCTTAGACAGGAACTATGGCTACACCTTC
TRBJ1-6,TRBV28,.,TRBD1,CASSHRDRASPLHF,TGTGCCAGCAGTCACCGGGACAGGGCTTCACCCCTCCACTTT
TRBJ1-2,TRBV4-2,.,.,CASSPGGGGDYGYTF,TGTGCCAGCAGCCCGGGGGGGGGAGGCGACTATGGCTACACCTTC
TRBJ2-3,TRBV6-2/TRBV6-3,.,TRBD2,CASSSLGTSGPDTQYF,TGTGCCAGCAGTAGCCTTGGGACTAGCGGCCCGGATACGCAGTATTTT
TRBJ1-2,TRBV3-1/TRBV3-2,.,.,CASSQPRGGSLGYTF,TGTGCCAGCAGCCAACCCAGGGGAGGGTCCTTGGGCTACACCTTC